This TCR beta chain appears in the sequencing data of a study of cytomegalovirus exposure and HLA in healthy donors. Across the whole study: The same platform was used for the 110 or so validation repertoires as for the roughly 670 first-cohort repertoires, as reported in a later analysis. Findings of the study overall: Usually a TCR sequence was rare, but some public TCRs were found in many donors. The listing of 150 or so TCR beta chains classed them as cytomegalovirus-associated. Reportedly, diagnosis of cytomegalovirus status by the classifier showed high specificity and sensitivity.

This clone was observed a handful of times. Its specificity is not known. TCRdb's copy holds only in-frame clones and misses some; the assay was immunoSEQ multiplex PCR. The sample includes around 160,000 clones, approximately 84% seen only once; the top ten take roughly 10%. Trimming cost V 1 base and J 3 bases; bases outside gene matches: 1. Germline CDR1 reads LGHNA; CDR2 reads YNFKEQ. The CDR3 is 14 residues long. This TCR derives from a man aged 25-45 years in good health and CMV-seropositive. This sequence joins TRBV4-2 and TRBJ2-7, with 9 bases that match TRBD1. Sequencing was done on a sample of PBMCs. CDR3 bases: TGTGCCAGCAGCCAAGGGGACAGGGACTACGAGCAGTACTTC. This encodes CASSQGDRDYEQYF.